A selection of T cell receptor beta chains follows, all from one sample in a study of regulatory T cells in long-lasting Graves disease. From the multiplex PCR reads, TCRdb called clonotypes with MiXCR, one entry per CDR3 protein. The table records fewer than 450,000 distinct CDR3 sequences, 20% to 25% of them present only once. Material: peripheral blood mononuclear cells (PBMCs), obtained when the disease was refractory, from a patient treated with antithyroid drugs. These receptor sequences come from a female donor with Graves disease. CDR3s include the opening cysteine and the closing phenylalanine or tryptophan. Each record gives: CDR3 length, J gene, V gene, D gene, clone size, CDR3 DNA, CDR3 protein. The D gene is left open where the match is weak. Size is stated for part of the rows, as once, few or many counts, or as a class when the clone is expanded.

>13|TRBJ2-7|TRBV12-5|.|many
TGTGCTAGTGCTGCGGGGAACTCCTACGAGCAGTACTTC
CASAAGNSYEQYF
>11|TRBJ2-5|TRBV7-2|.|few
TGTGCCAGCAGCTTAGGGAGGATCCAGTACTTC
CASSLGRIQYF
>16|TRBJ2-5|TRBV7-9|TRBD1|few
TGTGCCAGCAGCTTAAGAGCTTGGACAGGGCAAGAGACCCAGTACTTC
CASSLRAWTGQETQYF
>14|TRBJ2-7|TRBV19|.|few
TGTGCCAGTAGTATAGCTAGTAGCTCCTACGAGCAGTACTTC
CASSIASSSYEQYF
>14|TRBJ1-1|TRBV29-1|.|few
TGCAGCGTTGTTGGGGATTCGGGTCCGGGTGAAGCTTTCTTT
CSVVGDSGPGEAFF
>14|TRBJ1-2|TRBV5-1|.|few
TGCGCCAGCAGCTTAGAAGGGGCAAGTGGCGGCTACACCTTC
CASSLEGASGGYTF
>14|TRBJ1-6|TRBV19|TRBD1|many
TGTGCCAGTAAAAGGGACAGAAGGAATTCACCCCTCCACTTT
CASKRDRRNSPLHF
>18|TRBJ2-7|TRBV3-1|TRBD2|.
TGTGCCAGCAGCCAAAGACTAGCGACCCACCGAGGGGGAGACGAGCAGTACTTC
CASSQRLATHRGGDEQYF
>14|TRBJ1-2|TRBV19|.|.
TGTGCCAGTAGTATAGTGAGTCAACTCTATGGCTACACCTTC
CASSIVSQLYGYTF
>12|TRBJ1-5|TRBV4-1|.|.
TGCGCCAGCAGCGGCACGGGGGGGCCCCAGCATTTT
CASSGTGGPQHF
>15|TRBJ1-5|TRBV2|.|many
TGTGCCAGCAGTGATGAGGCAATGGGCAATCAGCCCCAGCATTTT
CASSDEAMGNQPQHF
>14|TRBJ2-4|TRBV6-1|.|few
TGTGCCAGCGGGGCCCGTCATGGGGGAAACATTCAGTACTTC
CASGARHGGNIQYF
>11|TRBJ1-2|TRBV25-1|.|many
TGTGCCAGCAGTGAAAAGCAGGGATTTACCTTC
CASSEKQGFTF
>13|TRBJ1-2|TRBV6-2/TRBV6-3|.|many
TGTGCCAGCAGTTACGAGAGGGGTCATGGCTACACCTTC
CASSYERGHGYTF
>14|TRBJ2-4|TRBV11-2|.|many
TGTGCCAGCAGCCTGCAAATAGCCAAAAACATTCAGTACTTC
CASSLQIAKNIQYF
>13|TRBJ2-7|TRBV2|.|many
TGTGCCAGCAGACCCGCTCTAAGGTACGAGCAGTACTTC
CASRPALRYEQYF
>12|TRBJ2-2|TRBV28|.|many
TGTGCCAGCAGGACACAGGTTGGCGAGCTGTTTTTT
CASRTQVGELFF
>15|TRBJ2-5|TRBV13|TRBD1|.
TGTGCCAGCAGCAACCGGACAGGGTGGACGGAGACCCAGTACTTC
CASSNRTGWTETQYF
>16|TRBJ2-2|TRBV5-8|.|.
TGTGCCAGCAGTCCAGTTGGCAACAGGAACACCGGGGAGCTGTTTTTT
CASSPVGNRNTGELFF
>16|TRBJ2-1|TRBV6-5|TRBD2|.
TGTGCCAGCAGTTACTCGGGGGTAGCGGGAGCCGATGAGCAGTTCTTC
CASSYSGVAGADEQFF
>15|TRBJ2-2|TRBV19|TRBD2|.
TGTGCCAGTAGTATCCCGGGAGGGCCCTCCGGGGAGCTGTTTTTT
CASSIPGGPSGELFF
>14|TRBJ2-1|TRBV5-4|.|many
TGTGCCAGCAGCTTAGGACAGTCTTACAATGAGCAGTTCTTC
CASSLGQSYNEQFF
>18|TRBJ1-5|TRBV11-2|.|.
TGTGCCAGCAGCCCCGGGACCAACCGGAATTATAGCAATCAGCCCCAGCATTTT
CASSPGTNRNYSNQPQHF
>16|TRBJ1-1|TRBV12-3/TRBV12-4|.|few
TGTGCCAGCAGTTTATCAGTCCTGCGGTCAAATCAAGAAGCTTTCTTT
CASSLSVLRSNQEAFF
>12|TRBJ1-5|TRBV20-1|.|many
TGCAGTGCTCGTAGCGCTAACCAGCCCCAGCATTTT
CSARSANQPQHF
>18|TRBJ1-5|TRBV27|.|few
TGTGCCAGCAGTTTATATGGCTCTTGGGGGTCTAGCAATCAGCCCCAGCATTTT
CASSLYGSWGSSNQPQHF
>14|TRBJ1-1|TRBV7-9|.|.
TGTGCCAGCAGCTTTTTCGCAGAGAGCACTGAAGCTTTCTTT
CASSFFAESTEAFF
>15|TRBJ2-7|TRBV7-9|.|.
TGTGCCAGCAGCTCAACCGGGTATGCCTCCTACGAGCAGTACTTC
CASSSTGYASYEQYF
>15|TRBJ2-3|TRBV7-3|.|.
TGTGCCAGCAGCTTAATGGCGGGGCGGACAGATACGCAGTATTTT
CASSLMAGRTDTQYF
>9|TRBJ1-2|TRBV30|.|many
TGTGCCTGGCCAGATGGCTACACCTTC
CAWPDGYTF
>15|TRBJ1-5|TRBV12-3/TRBV12-4|.|many
TGTGCCAGCAGTCCTATGGGGTTTAGCAATCAGCCCCAGCATTTT
CASSPMGFSNQPQHF
>16|TRBJ1-2|TRBV20-1|TRBD1|few
TGCAGTGCTAGATTCTGGGTGGTCAGGGTAGGGGGCGGCTACACCTTC
CSARFWVVRVGGGYTF
>13|TRBJ2-1|TRBV5-1|.|few
TGCGCCAGCAGCTTGGGGGCAGTTAATGAGCAGTTCTTC
CASSLGAVNEQFF
>14|TRBJ2-7|TRBV11-2|TRBD2|few
TGTGCCAGCACCGCCAGCGGGGGACTCTACGAGCAGTACTTC
CASTASGGLYEQYF
>16|TRBJ2-2|TRBV2|TRBD2|.
TGTGTCAGCAGTCCGACTAGCGGGAGGGAGACCGGGGAGCTGTTTTTT
CVSSPTSGRETGELFF
>14|TRBJ1-1|TRBV11-2|.|.
TGTGCCAGCAGCTTTGGGCTTATGAACACTGAAGCTTTCTTT
CASSFGLMNTEAFF
>11|TRBJ2-7|TRBV12-3/TRBV12-4|.|many
TGTGCCAGCAGTTTGGGTGTAGGGCAGTACTTC
CASSLGVGQYF
>15|TRBJ2-2|TRBV29-1|TRBD2|few
TGCAGCGTGCGCGGGGGGGGGGCTTCGACTGGGGAGCTGTTTTTT
CSVRGGGASTGELFF
>16|TRBJ1-5|TRBV6-2/TRBV6-3|.|many
TGTGCCACATCCAGGAGGGGGACAACGAGCAATCAGCCCCAGCATTTT
CATSRRGTTSNQPQHF
>18|TRBJ1-6|TRBV7-2|.|few
TGTGCCAGCAGCTTAGCTCTGGGGGTGAGCTCCTATAATTCACCCCTCCACTTT
CASSLALGVSSYNSPLHF
>16|TRBJ2-5|TRBV5-4|TRBD2|few
TGTGCCAGCAGCTTGGAGGGGAGGGTCGGTCAAGAGACCCAGTACTTC
CASSLEGRVGQETQYF
>14|TRBJ2-7|TRBV19|.|.
TGTGCCAGTAGTATAGATCCCGGGACGGCCGAGCAGTACTTC
CASSIDPGTAEQYF
>16|TRBJ2-7|TRBV6-5|TRBD2|many
TGTGCCAGCAGTTACGATTCTAGCGGGGGTTACTACGAGCAGTACTTC
CASSYDSSGGYYEQYF
>16|TRBJ1-1|TRBV5-1|TRBD1|.
TGCGCCAGCAGCATATTGTCGCGAACAGGGGACACTGAAGCTTTCTTT
CASSILSRTGDTEAFF
>11|TRBJ1-2|TRBV12-3/TRBV12-4|.|.
TGTGCCACGACAGCCGAAGATGGCTACACCTTC
CATTAEDGYTF
>15|TRBJ2-7|TRBV7-9|TRBD2|.
TGTGCCAGCAGCACACTAGCGGGAGGGGCCTACGAGCAGTACTTC
CASSTLAGGAYEQYF
>13|TRBJ1-1|TRBV20-1|.|many
TGCAGTGCTAGAGATTTGGGAGGTGCTGAAGCTTTCTTT
CSARDLGGAEAFF
>14|TRBJ1-2|TRBV20-1|.|few
TGCAGTGCTGATACACGGAACTCTAACTATGGCTACACCTTC
CSADTRNSNYGYTF
>15|TRBJ1-4|TRBV7-9|TRBD1|few
TGTGCCAGCAGCGGTTACAGGGGGATCGGTGAAAAACTGTTTTTT
CASSGYRGIGEKLFF
>12|TRBJ1-2|TRBV5-1|.|few
TGCGCCAGCAGCAGCCCGGGCCAGGGCTACACCTTC
CASSSPGQGYTF
>14|TRBJ2-7|TRBV11-2|TRBD2|many
TGTGCCAGCAGCTTCCAGCGGGAGTTGGTTCGGCAGTACTTC
CASSFQRELVRQYF
>11|TRBJ1-1|TRBV6-1|.|.
TGTGCCAGCGTTAATCCCACTGAAGCTTTCTTT
CASVNPTEAFF
>13|TRBJ2-7|TRBV30|TRBD2|few
TGTGCCTGGAAAGCGGGAGTAGCCTACGAGCAGTACTTC
CAWKAGVAYEQYF
>14|TRBJ1-1|TRBV6-1|TRBD1|once
TGTGCCAGCAGACAGAGGACAGGCAGCACTGAAGCTTTCTTT
CASRQRTGSTEAFF
>13|TRBJ2-2|TRBV19|.|once
TGTGCCAGTAGGCCCAGGGAAACCGGGGAGCTGTTTTTT
CASRPRETGELFF